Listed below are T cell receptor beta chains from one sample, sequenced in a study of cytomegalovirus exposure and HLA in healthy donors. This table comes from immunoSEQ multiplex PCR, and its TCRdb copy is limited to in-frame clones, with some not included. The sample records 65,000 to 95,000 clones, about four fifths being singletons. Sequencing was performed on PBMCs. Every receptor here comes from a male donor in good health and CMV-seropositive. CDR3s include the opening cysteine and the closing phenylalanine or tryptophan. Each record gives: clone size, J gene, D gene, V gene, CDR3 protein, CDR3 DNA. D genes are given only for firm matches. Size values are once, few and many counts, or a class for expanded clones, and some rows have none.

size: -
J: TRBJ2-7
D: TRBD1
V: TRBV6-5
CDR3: CASRGQSSYEQYF
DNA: TGTGCCAGCAGGGGACAGAGCTCCTACGAGCAGTACTTC

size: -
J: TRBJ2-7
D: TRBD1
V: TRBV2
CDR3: CASSEDRGLYYEQYF
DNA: TGTGCCAGCAGTGAGGACAGGGGGCTTTATTACGAGCAGTACTTC

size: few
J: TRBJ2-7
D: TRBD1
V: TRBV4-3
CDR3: CASSQDRGRQYF
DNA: TGCGCCAGCAGCCAAGACAGGGGGCGGCAGTACTTC

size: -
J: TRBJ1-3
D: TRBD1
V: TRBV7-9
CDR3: CASSPGGAMGGNTIYF
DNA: TGTGCCAGCAGTCCAGGGGGCGCAATGGGCGGAAACACCATATATTTT

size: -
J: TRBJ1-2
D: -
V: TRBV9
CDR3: CASSVDGQGRYGYTF
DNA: TGTGCCAGCAGCGTAGACGGGCAGGGCCGCTATGGCTACACCTTC

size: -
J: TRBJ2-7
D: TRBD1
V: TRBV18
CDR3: CASSPGQGVSYEQYF
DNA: TGTGCCAGCTCACCGGGACAGGGGGTTTCCTACGAGCAGTACTTC

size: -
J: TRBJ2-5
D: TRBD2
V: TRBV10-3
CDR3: CAITSGDQETQYF
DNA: TGTGCCATTACAAGCGGGGACCAAGAGACCCAGTACTTC

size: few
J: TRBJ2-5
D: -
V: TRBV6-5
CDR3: CASSSDGGSETQYF
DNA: TGTGCCAGCAGTAGCGACGGGGGTAGTGAGACCCAGTACTTC

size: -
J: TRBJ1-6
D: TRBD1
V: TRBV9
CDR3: CASSVSGQTNSPLHF
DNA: TGTGCCAGCAGCGTATCGGGACAGACTAATTCACCCCTCCACTTT

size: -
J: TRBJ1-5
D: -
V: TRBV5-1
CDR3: CASSLGGHFGDQPQHF
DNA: TGCGCCAGCAGCTTGGGTGGTCATTTCGGGGATCAGCCCCAGCATTTT

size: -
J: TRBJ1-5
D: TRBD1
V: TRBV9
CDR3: CASSPGTGGYQPQHF
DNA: TGTGCCAGCAGCCCCGGGACAGGGGGTTATCAGCCCCAGCATTTT

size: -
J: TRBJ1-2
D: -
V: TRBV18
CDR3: CASSPQGTILYGYTF
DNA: TGTGCCAGCTCACCCCAGGGTACCATTCTCTATGGCTACACCTTC

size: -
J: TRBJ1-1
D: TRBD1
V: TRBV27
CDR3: CASIKGQPYTEAFF
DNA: TGTGCCAGCATTAAGGGACAGCCCTACACTGAAGCTTTCTTT

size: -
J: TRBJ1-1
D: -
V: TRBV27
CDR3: CASSSRPGLTEAFF
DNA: TGTGCCAGCAGTTCTCGGCCAGGGCTCACTGAAGCTTTCTTT

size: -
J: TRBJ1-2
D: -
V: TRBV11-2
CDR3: CASSLIGSNYGYTF
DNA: TGTGCCAGCAGCTTAATCGGTTCTAACTATGGCTACACCTTC

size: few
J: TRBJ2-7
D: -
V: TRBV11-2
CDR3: CASSLIGQRAAYEQYF
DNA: TGTGCCAGCAGTTTAATTGGGCAGCGGGCGGCCTACGAGCAGTACTTC

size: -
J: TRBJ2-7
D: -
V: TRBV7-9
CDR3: CASQGWYEQYF
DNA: TGTGCCAGTCAGGGGTGGTACGAGCAGTACTTC

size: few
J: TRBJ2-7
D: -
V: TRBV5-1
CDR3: CASSLVSGPTYEQYF
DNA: TGCGCCAGCAGCTTGGTGTCAGGCCCCACCTACGAGCAGTACTTC

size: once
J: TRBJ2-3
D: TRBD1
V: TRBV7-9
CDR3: CASSLAQGARGTQYF
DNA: TGTGCCAGCAGCTTAGCACAGGGGGCGCGGGGTACGCAGTATTTT

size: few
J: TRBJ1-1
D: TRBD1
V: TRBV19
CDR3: CASSIGDRGNTEAFF
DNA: TGTGCCAGTAGTATCGGGGACAGGGGGAACACTGAAGCTTTCTTT

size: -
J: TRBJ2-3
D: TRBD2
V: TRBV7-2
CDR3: CASSLEFGGAPDTQYF
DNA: TGTGCCAGCAGCTTAGAATTCGGGGGGGCCCCAGATACGCAGTATTTT

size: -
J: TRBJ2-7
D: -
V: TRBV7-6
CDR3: CASSYGQSSYEQYF
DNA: TGTGCCAGCAGCTATGGACAGTCCTCCTACGAGCAGTACTTC

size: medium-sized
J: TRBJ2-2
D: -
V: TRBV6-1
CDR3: CASSEAAGNTGELFF
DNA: TGTGCCAGCAGTGAAGCAGCAGGGAACACCGGGGAGCTGTTTTTT

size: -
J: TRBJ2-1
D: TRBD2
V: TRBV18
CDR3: CASSPLAGAGNEQFF
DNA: TGTGCCAGCTCACCACTAGCGGGGGCCGGTAATGAGCAGTTCTTC

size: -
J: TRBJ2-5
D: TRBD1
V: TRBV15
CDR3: CATSRDRGYSKTQYF
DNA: TGTGCCACCAGCAGGGACAGGGGGTATAGCAAGACCCAGTACTTC

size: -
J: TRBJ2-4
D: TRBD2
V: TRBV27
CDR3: CASSRAGGPTNIQYF
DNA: TGTGCCAGCAGTCGAGCGGGGGGGCCAACAAACATTCAGTACTTC

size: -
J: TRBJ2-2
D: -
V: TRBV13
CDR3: CASRGEPETGELFF
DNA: TGTGCCAGCAGAGGAGAGCCCGAGACCGGGGAGCTGTTTTTT

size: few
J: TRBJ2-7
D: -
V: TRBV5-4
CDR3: CASSLGARQDLSEQYF
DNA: TGTGCCAGCAGCTTGGGAGCCAGACAGGACCTGAGCGAGCAGTACTTC

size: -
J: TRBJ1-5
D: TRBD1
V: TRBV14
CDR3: CASSQYRGLSNQPQHF
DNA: TGTGCCAGCAGCCAGTATAGGGGGCTGAGCAATCAGCCCCAGCATTTT

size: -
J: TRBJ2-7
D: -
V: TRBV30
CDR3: CAWSGTVRPEQYF
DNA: TGTGCCTGGAGTGGGACAGTTCGTCCCGAGCAGTACTTC

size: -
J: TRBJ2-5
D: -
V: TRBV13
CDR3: CASSSPWTLQYF
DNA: TGTGCCAGCAGCTCCCCGTGGACTCTCCAGTACTTC

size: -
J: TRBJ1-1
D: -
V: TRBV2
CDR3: CASKEGHSRDTEAFF
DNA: TGTGCCAGCAAAGAAGGGCACAGCAGGGACACTGAAGCTTTCTTT

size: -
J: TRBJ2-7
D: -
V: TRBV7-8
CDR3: CASRPRLLAGTGKGGDSYEQYF
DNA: TGTGCCAGCAGGCCCCGTCTCCTAGCGGGGACAGGAAAAGGCGGGGACTCCTACGAGCAGTACTTC

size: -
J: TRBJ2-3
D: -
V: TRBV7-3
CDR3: CASSLRGAASTDTQYF
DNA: TGTGCCAGCAGCTTAAGGGGAGCTGCCAGCACAGATACGCAGTATTTT

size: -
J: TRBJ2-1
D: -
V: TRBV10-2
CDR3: CASSDGGKQFF
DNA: TGCGCCAGCAGTGATGGCGGAAAGCAGTTCTTC

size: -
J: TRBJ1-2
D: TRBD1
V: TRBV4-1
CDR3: CASSQGQGGFEGYTF
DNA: TGCGCCAGCAGCCAGGGACAGGGGGGGTTCGAGGGCTACACCTTC

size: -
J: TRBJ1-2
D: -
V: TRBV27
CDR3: CASSYGGYGYTF
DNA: TGTGCCAGCAGTTACGGGGGCTATGGCTACACCTTC

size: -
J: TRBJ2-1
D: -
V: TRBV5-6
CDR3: CASSPRPLHNEQFF
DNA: TGTGCCAGCAGCCCTAGGCCCCTCCACAATGAGCAGTTCTTC

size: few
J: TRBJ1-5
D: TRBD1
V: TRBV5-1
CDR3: CASSLAGGSQPQHF
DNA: TGCGCCAGCAGCTTGGCAGGGGGGTCTCAGCCCCAGCATTTT

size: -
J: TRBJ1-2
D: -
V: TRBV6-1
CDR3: CASSDNGGGYTF
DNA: TGTGCCAGCAGTGATAACGGGGGGGGCTACACCTTC

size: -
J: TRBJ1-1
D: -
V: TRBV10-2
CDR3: CASTPGQLNTEAFF
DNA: TGCGCCAGCACCCCAGGACAGTTGAACACTGAAGCTTTCTTT

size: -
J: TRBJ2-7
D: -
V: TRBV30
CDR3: CAWSVLRGRVQYF
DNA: TGTGCCTGGAGTGTACTACGGGGGAGAGTGCAGTACTTC

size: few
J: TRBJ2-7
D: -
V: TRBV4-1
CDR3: CASSQDGITNDYEQYF
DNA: TGCGCCAGCAGCCAAGACGGGATCACCAACGACTACGAGCAGTACTTC

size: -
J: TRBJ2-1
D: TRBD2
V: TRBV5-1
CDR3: CASSLVGTSASTYNEQFF
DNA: TGCGCCAGCAGCTTGGTTGGGACTAGCGCATCCACCTACAATGAGCAGTTCTTC

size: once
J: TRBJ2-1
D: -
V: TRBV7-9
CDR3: CSSSLGQRGLFF
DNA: TGTTCCAGCAGCTTAGGTCAGCGCGGCCTGTTCTTC

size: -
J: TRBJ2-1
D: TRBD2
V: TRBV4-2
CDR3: CASSPTSGSYNEQFF
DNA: TGTGCCAGCAGCCCTACTAGCGGGAGTTACAATGAGCAGTTCTTC

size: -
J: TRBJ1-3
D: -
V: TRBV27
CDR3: CASTLRTVPWENTIYF
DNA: TGTGCCAGCACCCTCCGGACAGTGCCTTGGGAAAACACCATATATTTT

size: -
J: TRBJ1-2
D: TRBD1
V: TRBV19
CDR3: CASSPWTGLYTF
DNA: TGTGCCAGTAGCCCATGGACAGGGCTCTACACCTTC

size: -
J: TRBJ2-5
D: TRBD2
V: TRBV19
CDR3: CASSIGLAGPETQYF
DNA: TGTGCCAGTAGTATAGGGCTAGCGGGACCAGAGACCCAGTACTTC

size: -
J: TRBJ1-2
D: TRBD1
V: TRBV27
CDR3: CASSLQPPGQGAFGYTF
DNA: TGTGCCAGCAGTTTACAGCCTCCGGGACAGGGGGCGTTTGGCTACACCTTC

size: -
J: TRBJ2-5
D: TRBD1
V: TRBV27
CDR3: CASSRSGTGGLSQYF
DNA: TGTGCCAGCAGCCGATCCGGGACAGGGGGCCTGTCCCAGTACTTC

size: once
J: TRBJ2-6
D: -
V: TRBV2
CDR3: CARAGTGANVLTF
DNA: TGTGCCAGGGCGGGGACTGGGGCCAACGTCCTGACTTTC

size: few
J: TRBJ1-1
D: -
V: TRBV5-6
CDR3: CASSYQTGGEAFF
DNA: TGTGCCAGCAGCTACCAAACGGGGGGAGAAGCTTTCTTT

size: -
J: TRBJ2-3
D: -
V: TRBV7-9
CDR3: CASSSGSDTQYF
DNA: TGTGCCAGCAGCTCTGGCTCAGATACGCAGTATTTT

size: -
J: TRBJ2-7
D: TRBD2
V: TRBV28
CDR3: CASSAPTGLAFEQYF
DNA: TGTGCCAGCAGTGCCCCTACGGGACTAGCGTTCGAGCAGTACTTC

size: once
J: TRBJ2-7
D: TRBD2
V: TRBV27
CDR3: CASGIPGLALPEQYF
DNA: TGTGCCAGCGGGATCCCGGGACTAGCACTCCCCGAGCAGTACTTC

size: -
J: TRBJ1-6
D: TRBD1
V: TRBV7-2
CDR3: CASRWTGGRMGSPLHF
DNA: TGTGCCAGCAGATGGACAGGGGGACGGATGGGTTCACCCCTCCACTTT

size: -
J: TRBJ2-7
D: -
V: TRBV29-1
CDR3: CSVEDTGFQGEQYF
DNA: TGCAGCGTTGAAGACACTGGGTTCCAGGGCGAGCAGTACTTC

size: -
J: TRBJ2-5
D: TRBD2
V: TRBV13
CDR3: CASSSRREDQETQYF
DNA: TGTGCCAGCAGCTCGAGGCGGGAGGACCAAGAGACCCAGTACTTC